These 12 T cell receptor beta chains share one sample of origin, sequenced in a study of low-dose radiotherapy and immunotherapy resistance in tumors. The time point is: before trial treatment. Both TCRalpha and TCRbeta chains were reverse transcribed with V-gene-specific primers. TCRs underwent around 18 PCR cycles of amplification with a constant-region primer and V-primer adapter. A single record per CDR3 protein comes from TCRdb applying MiXCR to the reads. This repertoire shows 60,000 or so distinct CDR3 sequences, around a quarter found once; its top ten account for about 7%. The sequenced sample was PBMCs, obtained before treatment. The receptors stem from a male donor with rectosigmoid adenocarcinoma.

The chain employs TRBV5-1 and TRBJ2-7; a possible D gene is TRBD1 (6 bases). V was pared by 4 bases and J by 0 bases, with 14 bases between. The CDR3 is 15 amino acids. Germline-derived CDR1 and CDR2 are SGHRS and YFSETQ. CDR3 protein: CASSANRAGSYEQYF. As DNA, the CDR3 is TGCGCCAGCAGCGCCAACAGGGCCGGCTCCTACGAGCAGTACTTC.

V gene TRBV6-5 combines with J gene TRBJ2-5; D not certain. This CDR3 spans 12 amino acids. V was clipped by 4 bases and J by 5 bases, with 8 bases between them. Germline V CDR1 and CDR2: MNHEY, SVGAGI. CDR3 in DNA: TGTGCCAGCAGTTCCTTGGGTGAGACCCAGTACTTC. Translation gives CASSSLGETQYF.

This clonotype was counted ten times or more. V is TRBV28 and J is TRBJ2-1, with a weak D call TRBD1 (6 bases). Germline V gene lookup returns CDR1 MDHEN and CDR2 SYDVKM. CDR3 length: 16 amino acids. Trimming took off 3 bases at V and 0 bases at J, with 12 bases between the two ends. DNA of the CDR3: TGTGCCAGCAGTTTGTGGACAGAGAGCTCCTACAATGAGCAGTTCTTC. Its translation is CASSLWTESSYNEQFF.

This clonotype was seen a few times. The chain joins TRBV7-2 to TRBJ1-1; 8 bases line up with TRBD1. The CDR3 sequence is 15 residues long. V shed 3 bases, J shed 6 bases, and the junction held 9 bases outside the gene matches. Germline V CDR1 and CDR2: SGHTA, FQGNSA. The CDR3 nucleotides read TGTGCCAGCAGCTTCGGAGACAGGGGAGTCTCTGAAGCTTTCTTT. As protein: CASSFGDRGVSEAFF.

This clonotype was recorded many times. The chain's CDR3 is CASRGEGKETQYF. The CDR3 DNA sequence: TGTGCCAGCAGGGGAGAGGGAAAAGAGACCCAGTACTTC. The chain employs TRBV13 and TRBJ2-5, with D possibly TRBD2 on 5 matching bases. CDR3 size: 13 residues. V was shortened by 6 bases and J by 3 bases, with 11 bases between the two germline ends. CDR1 PRHDT and CDR2 FYEKMQ come from the germline V gene (reference sequence).

The chain carries TRBV12-3 or TRBV12-4 and TRBJ2-1, with 7 bases matching TRBD2. The CDR3 covers 15 residues. The V segment lost 5 bases and the J segment 8 bases; nucleotides outside the gene matches: 12. The CDR3 DNA follows: TGTGCCAGCAGTGACGGGGGGAGACCGGCGGATGAGCAGTTCTTC. The encoded protein is CASSDGGRPADEQFF.

This clonotype was found many times. This rearrangement joins TRBV7-2 to TRBJ2-3; D remains ambiguous. CDR3 length: 13 residues. Deletions cut 8 bases from V and 1 base from J, with 10 bases between. Germline loops: CDR1 SGHTA, CDR2 FQGNSA. The CDR3 nucleotides are TGTGCCAGCGGGCAACGAGGCACAGATACGCAGTATTTT. This gives the protein CASGQRGTDTQYF.

Sample share makes this clonotype medium-sized. The chain uses TRBV24-1 and TRBJ1-5, with 7 bases that match TRBD1. Per the germline V gene, CDR1 is KGHDR and CDR2 is SFDVKD. The CDR3 loop spans 14 amino acids. Trimming cost V 5 bases and J 4 bases; bases outside gene matches: 4. The CDR3 sequence is CATSAGTDNQPQHF. The CDR3 bases are TGTGCCACCAGTGCCGGGACAGATAATCAGCCCCAGCATTTT.

This clonotype came up many times. This chain uses TRBV25-1 with TRBJ2-7; D is undetermined. The CDR3 covers 10 residues. The V gene lost 3 bases and the J gene lost 3 bases, with 0 bases spanning the gap. Germline lookup yields CDR1 MGHDK and CDR2 SYGVNS. The CDR3 DNA is TGTGCCAGCAGTGACTACGAGCAGTACTTC. Translating gives CASSDYEQYF.

There are a few counts of this clonotype. V usage is TRBV12-3 or TRBV12-4 and J usage is TRBJ2-1, with D perhaps matching TRBD2 (6 bases). The V end was cut by 6 bases, the J end by 2 bases, with 20 bases between. This CDR3 comprises 17 residues. The CDR3 nucleotides read TGTGCCAGCAGCCAAGGAGCTATAAGGGAGGCCTACAATGAGCAGTTCTTC. It specifies CASSQGAIREAYNEQFF.

The V gene is TRBV29-1, the J gene TRBJ1-6; tentative D call: TRBD1 (5 bases). The CDR3 consists of 13 residues. The V end was cut by 2 bases, the J end by 10 bases, with 12 bases between. The germline gives CDR1 SQVTM, CDR2 ANQGSEA. CDR3 loop: CSVETGANSPLHF. The CDR3 coding sequence is TGCAGCGTTGAAACCGGGGCAAACTCACCCCTCCACTTT.

Ten or more counts support this clonotype. The chain's CDR3 is CASSLAARLNTEAFF. CDR3 nucleotides: TGTGCCAGCAGCTTAGCCGCCAGATTAAACACTGAAGCTTTCTTT. The chain uses TRBV11-1 and TRBJ1-1; unclear D gene. Germline values: CDR1 SGHAT, CDR2 FQDESV (reference sequence). V was shortened by 0 bases and J by 2 bases, with 10 bases between the two germline ends. This CDR3 has 15 residues.